Included here is one T cell receptor (beta chain) sequence, with context. Its antigen is still unknown. This sample was taken from a study of cytomegalovirus exposure and HLA in healthy donors. General observations from the study: A later look showed TCR association rates differing by HLA locus, highest for DRB1 and lowest for HLA-C. In a later analysis, common viral pathogens appeared linked to several of the most significant clusters. Rarity held for most TCR sequences, but there were some public TCRs that occurred in many donors.

The CDR3 runs to 17 residues. Germline loops: CDR1 SEHNR, CDR2 FQNEAQ (reference sequence). Unmatched junction bases numbered 10, after V lost 5 bases and J lost 0 bases. PCR was performed using 60 Vbeta and 13 Jbeta primers. The protocol was immunoSEQ multiplex PCR, while the TCRdb copy is restricted to in-frame clones and leaves out a portion. The sample records some 170,000 clones, around four fifths being singletons. The chain couples TRBV7-9 to TRBJ2-1; 7 nucleotides agree with TRBD2. The receptor comes from a woman aged 45-65 years in good health and CMV-seronegative. Sequences were obtained from PBMCs. The CDR3 spells CASSLGLAESSYNEQFF. DNA of the CDR3: TGTGCCAGCAGCCTCGGGCTAGCGGAAAGCTCCTACAATGAGCAGTTCTTC. The variable domain in full, completed from reference TRBV7-9 and TRBJ2-1, reads DTGVSQNPRHKITKRGQNVTFRCDPISEHNRLYWYRQTLGQGPEFLTYFQNEAQLEKSRLLSDRFSAERPKGSFSTLEIQRTEQGDSAMYLCASSLGLAESSYNEQFFGPGTRLTVL.